This T cell receptor (beta chain) was identified during a study of response to subunit inactivated influenza vaccine. TCRdb reanalysed the RT-PCR reads using MiXCR and keeps one entry per CDR3 protein. Counted here are around 650,000 distinct CDR3 sequences, around a sixth occurring once; the ten biggest clones make up 11%. Deletions cut 4 bases from V and 4 bases from J, with 16 bases between. Looked up from germline, CDR1 is MGHRA and CDR2 is YSYEKL. The length of the CDR3 is 15 residues. The chain combines TRBV4-1 with TRBJ2-5; tentatively, D is TRBD2 (5 bases). Material: PBMCs from blood, obtained roughly 12 days after vaccination. This TCR was sampled from a man between 45 and 60 years old who received an inactivated influenza vaccine. CDR3 nucleotides: TGCGCCAGCAGCCCTTCCTCGGGGTCGGCAGAGACCCAGTACTTC. Protein product: CASSPSSGSAETQYF.